Below, 18 T cell receptor beta chains from the same sample are listed, as sequenced in a study of blood T cell repertoires in COVID-19. Produced via immunoSEQ multiplex PCR; TCRdb's table is partial and in-frame only. The sample shows under 200,000 clones, around 85% of them seen only once. The sample consisted of peripheral blood. The receptors shown here come from a man aged 55 to 70 with COVID-19, enrolled during active disease.

As to this clone: An end of the junction differs from the germline gene, which may be a read error. The genes are TRBV6-1 and TRBJ2-3, with a tentative D call TRBD2 (7 bases). The CDR3 loop spans 17 amino acids. CDR1 MNHNS and CDR2 SASEGT come from the germline V gene. For the CDR3, the DNA is TGTGCCAGCAGTGACTTCGGGGGGCGGCAGCCCACAGATATGCAGTATTTT. Its protein is CASSDFGGRQPTDMQYF.

This sequence joins TRBV19 and TRBJ2-2; D ambiguous. The V end lost 3 bases, the J end lost 1 base, and 12 bases lay between the germline ends. Germline CDR1 and CDR2: LNHDA and SQIVND (reference sequence). The CDR3 covers 16 residues. DNA for the CDR3: TGTGCCAGTAGTATGAGAGCAGGTTGGAACACCGGGGAGCTGTTTTTT. Amino acid sequence: CASSMRAGWNTGELFF.

In DNA, the CDR3 is TGTGCCAGCAGTTACGTATGGGGGGAGCGCTACAATGAGCAGTTCTTC. Protein: CASSYVWGERYNEQFF. The chain links TRBV6-6 to TRBJ2-1; D is possibly TRBD2 (6 bases). Per germline, CDR1 MNHNY and CDR2 SVGAGI (reference sequence). This CDR3 is built from 16 residues. V was trimmed by 2 bases and J by 3 bases, leaving 14 bases between them.

Only one count was recorded for this clone. The rearrangement links TRBV6-1 to TRBJ1-6; 7 bases line up with TRBD1. The CDR3 has 15 residues. With 2 bases clipped from V and 8 bases from J, the junction kept 6 bases outside the gene matches. In germline, CDR1 is MNHNS, CDR2 SASEGT. The CDR3 nucleotides read TGTGCCAGCAGTGAATTTGAAGGGGGCGATTCACCCCTCCACTTT. Translated, it gives CASSEFEGGDSPLHF.

The rearrangement uses TRBV4-2 and TRBJ2-7, with 7 bases that match TRBD2. The CDR3 length is 15 residues. The trim removed 4 bases at V and 4 bases at J, leaving 10 bases unmatched. Per germline, CDR1 LGHNA and CDR2 YNFKEQ. The CDR3 DNA follows: TGTGCCAGCAGCCCAAGCCACGGGGAGGGGTACGAGCAGTACTTC. It translates to CASSPSHGEGYEQYF.

The V and J genes are TRBV6-5 and TRBJ1-6; D unclear. The CDR3 has 12 residues. V was shortened by 6 bases and J by 7 bases, with 7 bases between the two germline ends. Per germline, CDR1 MNHEY and CDR2 SVGAGI. The CDR3 region is CASRVANSPLHF. CDR3 DNA: TGTGCCAGCAGGGTGGCAAATTCACCCCTCCACTTT.

This chain connects TRBV11-2 to TRBJ2-7, with D perhaps TRBD2 (5 bases). The CDR3 runs to 13 residues. Germline CDR1 SGHAT, CDR2 FQNNGV. V lost 5 bases to trimming and J lost 6 bases, with 14 bases between them. The CDR3 loop reads CASSIGIRGEQYF. In DNA, the CDR3 is TGTGCCAGCAGCATAGGGATTCGGGGCGAGCAGTACTTC.

V and J are TRBV30 and TRBJ2-7; TRBD1 agrees at 7 bases. Germline trimming cut 8 bases from V and 4 bases from J; bases unmatched to any gene: 5. From germline, CDR1 is GTSNPN and CDR2 SVGIG (reference sequence). The CDR3 totals 11 residues. The CDR3 region is CAGTVFYEQYF. DNA of the CDR3: TGTGCCGGGACAGTTTTTTACGAGCAGTACTTC.

The count of this clone is one. The gene calls are TRBV7-9 and TRBJ2-1; the D gene is possibly TRBD1 (7 bases). V gave up 0 bases and J gave up 8 bases, with 17 bases separating them. This CDR3 region has 16 residues. Germline loops: CDR1 SEHNR, CDR2 FQNEAQ (reference sequence). The CDR3 DNA is TGTGCCAGCAGCTTAGCTATGAGACAGGGAGGCGATGAGCAGTTCTTC. Translation: CASSLAMRQGGDEQFF.

With respect to this clone: Other DNA sequences within the sample encode an identical CDR3. V gene TRBV7-2 combines with J gene TRBJ2-7; 7 nucleotides match TRBD1. In germline, CDR1 is SGHTA, CDR2 FQGNSA. The CDR3 is 12 residues long. V was pared by 5 bases and J by 4 bases, with 2 bases of the junction left unmatched. CDR3 loop: CASSRQGYEQYF. The CDR3 nucleotides read TGTGCCAGCAGCAGACAGGGTTACGAGCAGTACTTC.

This chain uses TRBV7-2 with TRBJ2-2; D perhaps matches TRBD1 (5 bases). This CDR3 has 16 amino acids. Germline CDR1 reads SGHTA; CDR2 reads FQGNSA. Trimming removed 5 bases at V and 6 bases at J, with 19 bases between. The CDR3 is CASSPRSGRVAGELFF. The CDR3 nucleotides are TGTGCCAGCAGCCCCCGGTCCGGCAGGGTCGCCGGGGAGCTGTTTTTT.

The gene calls are TRBV6-5 and TRBJ1-1; D remains ambiguous. Per the germline V gene, CDR1 is MNHEY and CDR2 is SVGAGI. V lost 7 bases and J 7 bases, leaving 10 bases between the germline ends. This CDR3 region has 11 residues. The CDR3 is CASKSLYEAFF. DNA for the CDR3: TGTGCCAGCAAAAGTCTCTATGAAGCTTTCTTT.

This clone occurred a few times. The chain has TRBV5-1 and TRBJ1-1; 9 bases map to TRBD1. With V trimmed by 3 bases and J by 1 base, 4 bases remained unmatched. Germline V CDR1 and CDR2: SGHRS, YFSETQ. The CDR3 loop spans 15 amino acids. The CDR3 sequence: CASSSGTGWNTEAFF. The DNA of the CDR3 is TGCGCCAGCAGCTCGGGGACAGGGTGGAACACTGAAGCTTTCTTT.

The chain combines TRBV28 with TRBJ2-7, with D perhaps matching TRBD2 (5 bases). Germline lookup yields CDR1 MDHEN and CDR2 SYDVKM. V was shortened by 6 bases and J by 4 bases, with 10 bases between the two germline ends. CDR3 length equals 12 residues. In DNA, the CDR3 is TGTGCCAGCAGAAGCGGCCCGTACGAGCAGTACTTC. Translation: CASRSGPYEQYF.

The chain couples TRBV7-2 to TRBJ2-1, with D possibly being TRBD2 (7 bases). Trimming removed 1 base from V and 3 bases from J, with 16 bases in between. Per germline, CDR1 SGHTA and CDR2 FQGNSA. There are 17 residues in the CDR3. The CDR3: CASSLGGLAEIYNEQFF. CDR3 nucleotides: TGTGCCAGCAGCTTAGGGGGGCTAGCGGAGATCTACAATGAGCAGTTCTTC.

The gene calls are TRBV5-4 and TRBJ1-4; D remains ambiguous. The V gene's germline CDR1 is SGHNT and CDR2 YYREEE (reference sequence). Trimming stripped 2 bases from V and 4 bases from J, with 9 bases between. The CDR3 runs 14 residues. The CDR3 reads CASSFGRGNEKLFF. The CDR3 nucleotides read TGTGCCAGCAGCTTTGGTCGGGGTAATGAAAAACTGTTTTTT.

The rearrangement joins TRBV3-1 (or the pseudogene TRBV3-2) to TRBJ1-3; 8 nucleotides agree with TRBD1. The trim removed 2 bases at V and 3 bases at J, leaving 6 bases unmatched. Looked up from germline, CDR1 is LGHDT and CDR2 is YNNKEL (reference sequence). The CDR3 loop spans 16 amino acids. The CDR3 sequence: CASSQHRGEGGNTIYF. CDR3 DNA: TGTGCCAGCAGCCAACACAGGGGGGAAGGTGGAAACACCATATATTTT.

The chain carries TRBV7-2 and TRBJ2-4; TRBD2 aligns across 16 bases. Trimming took 3 bases from V and 4 from J; bases not matched to a gene: 6. CDR1 SGHTA and CDR2 FQGNSA come from the germline V gene. The CDR3 runs 18 residues. The CDR3 DNA follows: TGTGCCAGCAGCTTTGGGACTAGCGGGAGGGGTTGGAAAAACATTCAGTACTTC. It yields the protein CASSFGTSGRGWKNIQYF. The full variable domain, with the rest looked up from reference TRBV7-2 and TRBJ2-4, is GAGVSQSPSNKVTEKGKDVELRCDPISGHTALYWYRQSLGQGLEFLIYFQGNSAPDKSGLPSDRFSAERTGGSVSTLTIQRTQQEDSAVYLCASSFGTSGRGWKNIQYFGAGTRLSVL.